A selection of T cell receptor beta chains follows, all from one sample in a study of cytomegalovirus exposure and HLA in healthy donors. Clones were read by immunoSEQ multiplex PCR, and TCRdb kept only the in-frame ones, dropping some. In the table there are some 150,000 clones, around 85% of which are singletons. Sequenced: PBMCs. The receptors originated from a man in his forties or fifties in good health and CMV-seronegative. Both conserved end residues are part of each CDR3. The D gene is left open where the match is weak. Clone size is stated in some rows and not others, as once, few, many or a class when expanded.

CDR3 protein: CASSQEGTSPETQYF; CDR3 DNA: TGCGCCAGCAGCCAAGAGGGGACTAGCCCAGAGACCCAGTACTTC; D gene: TRBD2; clone size: .; V gene: TRBV4-3; J gene: TRBJ2-5
CDR3 protein: CASVRWGVGSYNEQFF; CDR3 DNA: TGTGCCAGCGTTCGGTGGGGCGTCGGCTCCTACAATGAGCAGTTCTTC; D gene: .; clone size: .; V gene: TRBV5-8; J gene: TRBJ2-1
CDR3 protein: CASSLRAGTGGDNEQFF; CDR3 DNA: TGTGCCAGCAGCTTAAGGGCAGGGACAGGGGGGGATAATGAGCAGTTCTTC; D gene: TRBD1; clone size: .; V gene: TRBV11-2; J gene: TRBJ2-1
CDR3 protein: CARSMTRAAYNEQFF; CDR3 DNA: TGTGCCAGAAGCATGACTAGGGCAGCGTACAATGAACAGTTCTTC; D gene: .; clone size: .; V gene: TRBV5-3; J gene: TRBJ2-1
CDR3 protein: CASSLAGAARDEQYF; CDR3 DNA: TGTGCCAGCAGCTTGGCCGGCGCAGCCCGGGACGAGCAGTACTTC; D gene: .; clone size: .; V gene: TRBV5-6; J gene: TRBJ2-7
CDR3 protein: CASSFKGAGYGYTF; CDR3 DNA: TGTGCCAGCTCATTTAAGGGGGCGGGCTATGGCTACACCTTC; D gene: TRBD1; clone size: .; V gene: TRBV18; J gene: TRBJ1-2
CDR3 protein: CASSQLERQGPGFEQYF; CDR3 DNA: TGCGCCAGCAGCCAGCTAGAAAGACAGGGGCCAGGGTTCGAGCAGTACTTC; D gene: TRBD1; clone size: once; V gene: TRBV4-1; J gene: TRBJ2-7
CDR3 protein: CASSISGGVSQETQYF; CDR3 DNA: TGTGCCAGCAGCATAAGTGGCGGGGTCTCTCAAGAGACCCAGTACTTC; D gene: .; clone size: .; V gene: TRBV7-9; J gene: TRBJ2-5
CDR3 protein: CASQESGTGSEKLFF; CDR3 DNA: TGTGCCAGCCAAGAATCCGGGACAGGTAGTGAAAAACTGTTTTTT; D gene: TRBD1; clone size: .; V gene: TRBV2; J gene: TRBJ1-4
CDR3 protein: CASSERTSGGTDTQYF; CDR3 DNA: TGTGCCAGCAGTGAGAGGACTAGCGGGGGAACAGATACGCAGTATTTT; D gene: TRBD2; clone size: few; V gene: TRBV6-1; J gene: TRBJ2-3
CDR3 protein: CASSRGGYTF; CDR3 DNA: TGTGCCAGCAGCCGGGGGGGCTACACCTTC; D gene: .; clone size: .; V gene: TRBV2; J gene: TRBJ1-2
CDR3 protein: CASSIVPLDNEQFF; CDR3 DNA: TGTGCCAGTAGTATTGTTCCCCTAGACAATGAGCAGTTCTTC; D gene: .; clone size: few; V gene: TRBV19; J gene: TRBJ2-1
CDR3 protein: CASSPGTGDTEAFF; CDR3 DNA: TGTGCCAGCAGTCCCGGGACAGGGGACACTGAAGCTTTCTTT; D gene: TRBD1; clone size: .; V gene: TRBV9; J gene: TRBJ1-1
CDR3 protein: CASSSPRIGNQPQHF; CDR3 DNA: TGTGCCAGCAGTTCACCGAGAATCGGCAATCAGCCCCAGCATTTT; D gene: .; clone size: .; V gene: TRBV28; J gene: TRBJ1-5
CDR3 protein: CSARRDGYTF; CDR3 DNA: TGCAGTGCTAGACGGGATGGCTACACCTTC; D gene: .; clone size: .; V gene: TRBV20-1; J gene: TRBJ1-2
CDR3 protein: CASSPQAAGSTEAFF; CDR3 DNA: TGTGCCAGCAGCCCTCAGGCGGCGGGGAGCACTGAAGCTTTCTTT; D gene: .; clone size: medium-sized; V gene: TRBV25-1; J gene: TRBJ1-1
CDR3 protein: CASSQYAGTGGGELFF; CDR3 DNA: TGCGCCAGCAGCCAATACGCCGGGACAGGGGGCGGGGAACTGTTTTTT; D gene: TRBD1; clone size: .; V gene: TRBV4-1; J gene: TRBJ1-4
CDR3 protein: CASSSSTGELFF; CDR3 DNA: TGTGCCAGCAGCTCTAGCACCGGGGAGCTGTTTTTT; D gene: .; clone size: few; V gene: TRBV5-4; J gene: TRBJ2-2
CDR3 protein: CASSEAREETQYF; CDR3 DNA: TGTGCCAGCAGTGAAGCGAGGGAAGAGACCCAGTACTTC; D gene: .; clone size: .; V gene: TRBV6-1; J gene: TRBJ2-5
CDR3 protein: CASNRDRTRNSPLHF; CDR3 DNA: TGTGCCAGCAACCGGGACAGGACGCGGAATTCACCCCTCCACTTT; D gene: TRBD1; clone size: few; V gene: TRBV6-5; J gene: TRBJ1-6
CDR3 protein: CASSATGRNSPLHF; CDR3 DNA: TGTGCCAGCAGCGCGACAGGGAGGAATTCACCCCTCCACTTT; D gene: TRBD1; clone size: .; V gene: TRBV7-9; J gene: TRBJ1-6
CDR3 protein: CASSQRQAKEQYF; CDR3 DNA: TGTGCCAGCAGTCAACGACAAGCAAAGGAGCAGTACTTC; D gene: .; clone size: few; V gene: TRBV7-8; J gene: TRBJ2-7
CDR3 protein: CASSPGQSYGYTF; CDR3 DNA: TGTGCCAGCAGCCCGGGACAGAGCTATGGCTACACCTTC; D gene: TRBD1; clone size: .; V gene: TRBV7-2; J gene: TRBJ1-2
CDR3 protein: CASSDRAGNTDTQYF; CDR3 DNA: TGTGCCAGCAGTGACAGAGCGGGAAACACAGATACGCAGTATTTT; D gene: TRBD2; clone size: .; V gene: TRBV2; J gene: TRBJ2-3
CDR3 protein: CASSESPGLAGGGTGELFF; CDR3 DNA: TGCGCCAGCAGTGAGTCGCCCGGACTAGCGGGGGGAGGGACCGGGGAGCTGTTTTTT; D gene: TRBD2; clone size: .; V gene: TRBV10-1; J gene: TRBJ2-2
CDR3 protein: CAISEGGSGGAGEQYF; CDR3 DNA: TGTGCCATCAGTGAGGGAGGCAGCGGGGGGGCGGGAGAGCAGTACTTC; D gene: TRBD2; clone size: .; V gene: TRBV10-3; J gene: TRBJ2-7
CDR3 protein: CASSLGQVVFGQPQHF; CDR3 DNA: TGTGCCAGCAGTTTAGGACAGGTCGTTTTTGGTCAGCCCCAGCATTTT; D gene: TRBD1; clone size: .; V gene: TRBV28; J gene: TRBJ1-5
CDR3 protein: CASSVESRAGGEQYF; CDR3 DNA: TGTGCCAGCAGCGTAGAGTCAAGGGCGGGGGGCGAGCAGTACTTC; D gene: TRBD2; clone size: .; V gene: TRBV9; J gene: TRBJ2-7
CDR3 protein: CASSPTSGGEKYF; CDR3 DNA: TGTGCCAGCAGCCCGACTAGCGGGGGGGAAAAGTACTTC; D gene: TRBD2; clone size: .; V gene: TRBV7-2; J gene: TRBJ2-4
CDR3 protein: CASTQVPTQNTEAFF; CDR3 DNA: TGCGCCAGCACCCAAGTGCCAACACAGAACACTGAAGCTTTCTTT; D gene: .; clone size: .; V gene: TRBV4-3; J gene: TRBJ1-1
CDR3 protein: CASSLQTSGTYNEQFF; CDR3 DNA: TGTGCCAGCAGCTTACAGACTAGCGGGACATACAATGAGCAGTTCTTC; D gene: TRBD2; clone size: .; V gene: TRBV7-2; J gene: TRBJ2-1
CDR3 protein: CASSLKDRGPHYGYTF; CDR3 DNA: TGTGCCAGCAGCTTAAAGGACAGGGGGCCCCACTATGGCTACACCTTC; D gene: TRBD1; clone size: .; V gene: TRBV5-6; J gene: TRBJ1-2
CDR3 protein: CATSSDPGRGAFF; CDR3 DNA: TGTGCCACCAGCAGTGACCCAGGCAGGGGAGCTTTCTTT; D gene: .; clone size: .; V gene: TRBV15; J gene: TRBJ1-1
CDR3 protein: CASSLGITHSSYNSPLHF; CDR3 DNA: TGTGCCAGCAGCTTAGGGATTACTCACAGCTCCTATAATTCACCCCTCCACTTT; D gene: .; clone size: .; V gene: TRBV7-2; J gene: TRBJ1-6
CDR3 protein: CASSEGPEDTQYF; CDR3 DNA: TGTGCCAGCAGTGAGGGGCCAGAAGATACGCAGTATTTT; D gene: .; clone size: .; V gene: TRBV6-4; J gene: TRBJ2-3
CDR3 protein: CASSYVSPWQETQYF; CDR3 DNA: TGTGCCAGCAGTTACGTGAGCCCGTGGCAAGAGACCCAGTACTTC; D gene: .; clone size: .; V gene: TRBV6-5; J gene: TRBJ2-5
CDR3 protein: CASSDPSGTGRYGYTF; CDR3 DNA: TGTGCCAGCAGTGACCCATCCGGGACAGGCCGCTATGGCTACACCTTC; D gene: TRBD1; clone size: once; V gene: TRBV6-1; J gene: TRBJ1-2
CDR3 protein: CASSSPELGFLNYGYTF; CDR3 DNA: TGTGCCAGCAGCTCCCCGGAACTAGGCTTCTTAAACTATGGCTACACCTTC; D gene: .; clone size: .; V gene: TRBV7-9; J gene: TRBJ1-2
CDR3 protein: CASSGDYHNEQFF; CDR3 DNA: TGTGCCAGCAGCGGGGACTACCACAATGAGCAGTTCTTC; D gene: TRBD2; clone size: .; V gene: TRBV7-9; J gene: TRBJ2-1
CDR3 protein: CASSVYSGGGTGELFF; CDR3 DNA: TGTGCCAGCAGCGTCTATAGCGGGGGGGGGACCGGGGAGCTGTTTTTT; D gene: TRBD2; clone size: .; V gene: TRBV9; J gene: TRBJ2-2
CDR3 protein: CASSGSLAGGPHNEQFF; CDR3 DNA: TGTGCCAGCAGCGGATCATTAGCGGGGGGGCCGCACAATGAGCAGTTCTTC; D gene: TRBD2; clone size: .; V gene: TRBV9; J gene: TRBJ2-1
CDR3 protein: CSETSGNYNEQFF; CDR3 DNA: TGCAGTGAAACTAGCGGAAACTACAATGAGCAGTTCTTC; D gene: TRBD2; clone size: .; V gene: TRBV29-1; J gene: TRBJ2-1
CDR3 protein: CATSRETGNSPLHF; CDR3 DNA: TGTGCCACCAGCAGAGAGACAGGGAATTCACCCCTCCACTTT; D gene: TRBD1; clone size: .; V gene: TRBV15; J gene: TRBJ1-6
CDR3 protein: CASMPASGGGYTF; CDR3 DNA: TGTGCCAGTATGCCAGCATCGGGGGGTGGCTACACCTTC; D gene: .; clone size: .; V gene: TRBV19; J gene: TRBJ1-2
CDR3 protein: CASSEAVRGYQETQYF; CDR3 DNA: TGTGCCAGCAGTGAAGCAGTCAGGGGCTACCAAGAGACCCAGTACTTC; D gene: .; clone size: .; V gene: TRBV6-1; J gene: TRBJ2-5
CDR3 protein: CATPSSWALLSPDTQYF; CDR3 DNA: TGCGCCACCCCTTCCAGCTGGGCCCTCCTATCCCCAGATACGCAGTATTTT; D gene: .; clone size: .; V gene: TRBV10-2; J gene: TRBJ2-3
CDR3 protein: CASSLTGGGSYEQYF; CDR3 DNA: TGTGCCAGCAGCCTGACAGGGGGCGGCTCCTACGAGCAGTACTTC; D gene: TRBD1; clone size: .; V gene: TRBV11-2; J gene: TRBJ2-7
CDR3 protein: CASRPMEGYEQYF; CDR3 DNA: TGTGCCAGCAGGCCCATGGAGGGTTACGAGCAGTACTTC; D gene: .; clone size: .; V gene: TRBV6-1; J gene: TRBJ2-7
CDR3 protein: CASSVRGRRREQYF; CDR3 DNA: TGTGCCAGTAGTGTAAGGGGCAGGCGGCGAGAGCAGTACTTC; D gene: .; clone size: .; V gene: TRBV19; J gene: TRBJ2-7
CDR3 protein: CASSQRTSGGANEQFF; CDR3 DNA: TGCGCCAGCAGCCAAAGGACTAGCGGGGGGGCTAATGAGCAGTTCTTC; D gene: TRBD2; clone size: .; V gene: TRBV4-1; J gene: TRBJ2-1
CDR3 protein: CASSFGQGREKLFF; CDR3 DNA: TGCGCCAGCAGCTTCGGACAGGGCCGCGAAAAACTGTTTTTT; D gene: TRBD1; clone size: .; V gene: TRBV5-1; J gene: TRBJ1-4
CDR3 protein: CASSVDTGVTYGYTF; CDR3 DNA: TGTGCCAGCAGCGTAGACACAGGAGTTACCTATGGCTACACCTTC; D gene: .; clone size: .; V gene: TRBV9; J gene: TRBJ1-2
CDR3 protein: CASSQPDRDAETQYF; CDR3 DNA: TGCGCCAGCAGCCAACCCGACAGGGACGCGGAGACCCAGTACTTC; D gene: TRBD1; clone size: .; V gene: TRBV4-1; J gene: TRBJ2-5